The 6 T cell receptor beta chains presented below share a single source sample, sequenced in a study of T-cell memory formation after mild COVID-19. TCRdb re-called the 5' RACE reads with MiXCR, one entry per CDR3 protein. Of 450,000 or so distinct CDR3 sequences listed, roughly 25% are singletons. Sequences were obtained from PBMCs or a T cell subset sorted from them (not recorded which). Source of these receptors: an adult woman who had mild COVID-19 (a few samples of this study predate the infection). Cell type and time point are not known.

This chain links TRBV5-1 with TRBJ2-5; a weak D match, TRBD2 (6 bases). Per the germline V gene, CDR1 is SGHRS and CDR2 is YFSETQ. V lost 7 bases, J lost 2 bases, and 12 bases lay in between. The CDR3 totals 13 residues. CDR3: CASAEAGQETQYF. In nucleotides, the CDR3 is TGCGCCAGCGCCGAGGCGGGACAAGAGACCCAGTACTTC.

V is TRBV9 and J is TRBJ2-3, with 7 bases lining up with TRBD2. Germline CDR1 and CDR2: SGDLS and YYNGEE. V shed 4 bases and J 5 bases; nucleotides not matched to a gene: 10. There are 15 residues in the CDR3. CDR3 nucleotides: TGTGCCAGCAGCTCGGGGCCCGGCGGGGGAGATACGCAGTATTTT. This encodes CASSSGPGGGDTQYF.

This chain connects TRBV3-1 to TRBJ2-2, with a possible D match to TRBD2 (5 bases). CDR3 length equals 14 residues. The germline V gene encodes CDR1 LGHDT and CDR2 YNNKEL (reference sequence). Trimming removed 9 bases at V and 3 bases at J, with 14 bases between. The CDR3: CASRTEGYTGELFF. CDR3 nucleotide sequence: TGTGCCAGTCGGACTGAGGGATACACCGGGGAGCTGTTTTTT.

In this sample, this clonotype turned up a few times. The rearrangement uses TRBV12-3 or TRBV12-4 and TRBJ2-1, with 11 bases fitting TRBD2. CDR3 size: 17 residues. Trimming at V came to 2 bases and at J to 5 bases, leaving 8 bases not matched to a gene. CDR3 amino acids: CASSLWAGTSGNNEQFF. The CDR3 DNA is TGTGCCAGCAGTTTATGGGCGGGGACTAGCGGAAACAATGAGCAGTTCTTC.

This sequence joins TRBV20-1 and TRBJ2-7, with D perhaps matching TRBD1 (5 bases). Trimming removed 5 bases at V and 4 bases at J, with 18 bases between. The CDR3 runs 14 residues. Germline-derived CDR1 and CDR2 are DFQATT and SNEGSKA (reference sequence). The CDR3 region is CSAPPRTLLYEQYF. CDR3 DNA sequence: TGCAGTGCTCCCCCCCGGACACTGTTGTACGAGCAGTACTTC.

The V and J genes are TRBV20-1 and TRBJ2-2; 10 bases are a match to TRBD2. The CDR3 consists of 16 residues. Germline values: CDR1 DFQATT, CDR2 SNEGSKA (reference sequence). Trimming removed 3 bases from V and 1 base from J; junction bases left unmatched: 5. The CDR3 DNA reads TGCAGTGCTAGTCCAGGGACTAGCGAGAACACCGGGGAGCTGTTTTTT. Its translation is CSASPGTSENTGELFF.